Reported below is one TCR beta chain. This entry comes from a study of blood T cell repertoires in COVID-19. Study information: From the United States, Italy and Spain came samples of acute and convalescent COVID-19. Sample material is recorded as cDNA or gDNA derived from T cells, B-cell-depleted T cells, or PBMCs.

The method was immunoSEQ multiplex PCR; TCRdb's version includes in-frame clones alone and lacks a portion of them. Of 250,000 to 350,000 clones listed, roughly 83% are singletons. This TCR derives from a human donor with COVID-19, enrolled during active disease. The donor label of this sample is uncertain. Sequencing was done on a sample of peripheral blood.

The CDR3 region is CASSQPSGLAYNEQFF. The DNA of the CDR3 is TGCGCCAGCAGCCAGCCCTCGGGACTGGCCTACAATGAGCAGTTCTTC. The J gene is TRBJ2-1, the V gene TRBV4-1; a possible D gene is TRBD2 (6 bases). V was cut by 3 bases and J by 2 bases, with 14 bases left in between. This CDR3 spans 16 amino acids. CDR1 and CDR2 from the germline V gene are MGHRA and YSYEKL.